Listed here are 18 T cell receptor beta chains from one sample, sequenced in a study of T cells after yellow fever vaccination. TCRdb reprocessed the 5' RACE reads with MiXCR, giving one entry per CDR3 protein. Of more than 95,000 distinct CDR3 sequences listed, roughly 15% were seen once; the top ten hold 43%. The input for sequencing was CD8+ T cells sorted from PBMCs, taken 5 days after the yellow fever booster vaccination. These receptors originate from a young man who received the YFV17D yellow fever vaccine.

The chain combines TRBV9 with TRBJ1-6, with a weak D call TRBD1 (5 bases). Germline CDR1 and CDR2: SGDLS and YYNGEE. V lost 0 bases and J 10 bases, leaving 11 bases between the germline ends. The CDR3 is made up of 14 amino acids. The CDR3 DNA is TGTGCCAGCAGCGTAGAGGACATCCCCTCACCCCTCCACTTT. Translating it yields CASSVEDIPSPLHF. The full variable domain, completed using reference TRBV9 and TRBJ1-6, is DSGVTQTPKHLITATGQRVTLRCSPRSGDLSVYWYQQSLDQGLQFLIQYYNGEERAKGNILERFSAQQFPDLHSELNLSSLELGDSALYFCASSVEDIPSPLHFGNGTRLTVT.

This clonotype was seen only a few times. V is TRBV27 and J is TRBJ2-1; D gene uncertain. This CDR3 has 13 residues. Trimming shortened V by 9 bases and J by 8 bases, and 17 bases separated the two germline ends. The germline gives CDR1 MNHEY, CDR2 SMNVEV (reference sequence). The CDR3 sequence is CASFPHFGDEQFF. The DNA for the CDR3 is TGTGCCAGTTTTCCGCATTTCGGCGATGAGCAGTTCTTC.

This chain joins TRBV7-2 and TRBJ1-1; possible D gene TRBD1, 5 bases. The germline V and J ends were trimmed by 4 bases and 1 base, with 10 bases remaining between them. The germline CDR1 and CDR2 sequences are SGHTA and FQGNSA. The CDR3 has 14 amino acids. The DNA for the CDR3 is TGTGCCAGCAGCTCCCCGGGGGGGAACACTGAAGCTTTCTTT. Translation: CASSSPGGNTEAFF.

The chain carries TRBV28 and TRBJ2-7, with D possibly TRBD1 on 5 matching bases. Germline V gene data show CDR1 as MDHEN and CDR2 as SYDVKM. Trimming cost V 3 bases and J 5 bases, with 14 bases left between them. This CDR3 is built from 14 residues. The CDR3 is CASSLDTLWDEQYV. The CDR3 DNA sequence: TGTGCCAGCAGTTTGGACACCCTTTGGGACGAGCAGTACGTC.

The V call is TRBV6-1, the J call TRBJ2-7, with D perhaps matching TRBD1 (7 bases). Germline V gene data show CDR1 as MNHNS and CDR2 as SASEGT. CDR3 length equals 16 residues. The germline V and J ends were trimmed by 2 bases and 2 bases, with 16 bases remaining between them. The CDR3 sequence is CASSETLQGRTYEQYF. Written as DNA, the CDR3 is TGTGCCAGCAGTGAAACCCTACAGGGGAGGACCTACGAGCAGTACTTC.

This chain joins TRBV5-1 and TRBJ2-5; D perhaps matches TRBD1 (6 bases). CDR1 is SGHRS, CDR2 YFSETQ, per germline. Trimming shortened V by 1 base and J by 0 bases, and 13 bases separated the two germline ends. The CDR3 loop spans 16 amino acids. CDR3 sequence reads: CASSLTGSLNQETQYF. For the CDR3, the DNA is TGCGCCAGCAGCTTGACAGGGTCCTTAAACCAAGAGACCCAGTACTTC.

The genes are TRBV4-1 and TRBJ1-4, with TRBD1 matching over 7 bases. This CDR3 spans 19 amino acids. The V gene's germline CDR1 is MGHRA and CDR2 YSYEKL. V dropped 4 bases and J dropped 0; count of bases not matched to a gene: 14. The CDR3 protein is CASSRVSEQGPSTNEKLFF. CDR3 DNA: TGCGCCAGCAGCCGGGTCTCGGAACAGGGGCCATCAACTAATGAAAAACTGTTTTTT.

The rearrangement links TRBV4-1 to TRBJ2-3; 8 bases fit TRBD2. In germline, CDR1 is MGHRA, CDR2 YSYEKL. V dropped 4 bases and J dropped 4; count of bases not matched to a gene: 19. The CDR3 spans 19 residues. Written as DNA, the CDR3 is TGCGCCAGCAGCCCACTGTTGGTCGCTTCCGGGGGGGGCCCAGATACGCAGTATTTT. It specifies CASSPLLVASGGGPDTQYF.

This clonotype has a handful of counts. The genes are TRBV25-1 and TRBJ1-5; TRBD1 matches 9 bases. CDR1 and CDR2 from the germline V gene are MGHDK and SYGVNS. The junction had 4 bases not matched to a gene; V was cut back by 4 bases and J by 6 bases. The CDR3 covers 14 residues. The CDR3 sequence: CASSAWDRAQPQHF. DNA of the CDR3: TGTGCCAGCAGTGCATGGGACAGGGCTCAGCCCCAGCATTTT.

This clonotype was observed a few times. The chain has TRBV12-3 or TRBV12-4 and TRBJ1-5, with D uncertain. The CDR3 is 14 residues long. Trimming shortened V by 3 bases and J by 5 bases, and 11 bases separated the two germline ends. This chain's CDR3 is CASSFLEVDQPQHF. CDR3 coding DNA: TGTGCCAGCAGTTTTTTGGAGGTGGATCAGCCCCAGCATTTT.

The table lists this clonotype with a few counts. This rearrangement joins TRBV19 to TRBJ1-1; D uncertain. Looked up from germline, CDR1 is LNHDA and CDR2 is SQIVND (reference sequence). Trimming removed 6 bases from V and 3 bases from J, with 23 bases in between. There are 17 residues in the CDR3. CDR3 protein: CASSPEHGILWYTEAFF. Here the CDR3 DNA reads TGTGCCAGTAGCCCCGAACACGGAATTTTATGGTACACTGAAGCTTTCTTT.

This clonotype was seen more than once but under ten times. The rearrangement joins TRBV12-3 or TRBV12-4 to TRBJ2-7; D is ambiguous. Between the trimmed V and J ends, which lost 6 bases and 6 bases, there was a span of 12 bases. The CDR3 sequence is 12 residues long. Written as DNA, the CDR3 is TGTGCCAGCAGCAGAACCGCCGGCGAGCAGTACTTC. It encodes CASSRTAGEQYF.

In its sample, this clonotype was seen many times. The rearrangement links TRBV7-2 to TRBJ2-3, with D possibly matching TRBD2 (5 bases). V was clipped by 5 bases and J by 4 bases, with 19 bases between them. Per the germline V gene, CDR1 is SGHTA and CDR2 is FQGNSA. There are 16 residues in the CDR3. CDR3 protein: CASSPARVAIADTQYF. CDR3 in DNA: TGTGCCAGCAGCCCGGCTCGGGTAGCGATCGCAGATACGCAGTATTTT.

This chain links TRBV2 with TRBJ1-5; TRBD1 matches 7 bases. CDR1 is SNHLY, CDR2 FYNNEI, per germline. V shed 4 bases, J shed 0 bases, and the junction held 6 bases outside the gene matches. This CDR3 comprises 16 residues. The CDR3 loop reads CASSGGGAYSNQPQHF. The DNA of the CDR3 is TGTGCCAGCAGTGGAGGGGGCGCCTATAGCAATCAGCCCCAGCATTTT.

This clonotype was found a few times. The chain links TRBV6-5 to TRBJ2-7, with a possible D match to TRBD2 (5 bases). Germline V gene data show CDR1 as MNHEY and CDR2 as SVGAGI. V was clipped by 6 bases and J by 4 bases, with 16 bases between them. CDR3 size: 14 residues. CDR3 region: CASSPPGNHYEQYV. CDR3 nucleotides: TGTGCCAGCAGCCCCCCGGGGAACCATTACGAGCAGTACGTC.

The CDR3 DNA follows: TGTGCCAGCAGTCCCCGGACCAACAATGAGCAGTTCTTC. Translating gives CASSPRTNNEQFF. The chain has TRBV12-3 or TRBV12-4 and TRBJ2-1; no clear D. V was trimmed by 5 bases and J by 5 bases, leaving 10 bases between them. CDR3 length: 13 residues.

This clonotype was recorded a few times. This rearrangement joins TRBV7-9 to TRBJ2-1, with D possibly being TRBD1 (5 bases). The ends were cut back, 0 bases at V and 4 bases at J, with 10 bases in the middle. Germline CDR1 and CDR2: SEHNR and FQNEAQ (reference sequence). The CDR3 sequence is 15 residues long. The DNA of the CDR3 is TGTGCCAGCAGCTTAGCGACAGTGGAATACAATGAGCAGTTCTTC. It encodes CASSLATVEYNEQFF.

CDR3 amino acids: CASGTSVTRGEDTDTQYF. For the CDR3, the DNA is TGTGCTAGTGGTACCTCCGTAACGCGGGGGGAAGACACAGATACGCAGTATTTT. J is TRBJ2-3 and V is TRBV12-5; 8 bases agree with TRBD2. CDR1 is LGHNT and CDR2 is FRNRAP in the germline V gene. With V trimmed by 5 bases and J by 2 bases, 15 bases remained unmatched. CDR3 length equals 18 residues.